What follows are 15 T cell receptor beta chains derived from one specimen sequenced in a study of T cells of healthy individuals. MiXCR, run by TCRdb on the 5' RACE reads, gives a single entry per CDR3 protein. The sample lists tens of thousands of distinct CDR3 sequences, roughly 15% occurring once. These receptors came from a human donor in good health.

Ten or more counts support this clonotype. The V call is TRBV12-3 or TRBV12-4, the J call TRBJ1-5, with 9 bases lining up with TRBD1. The CDR3 runs to 15 residues. With 8 bases clipped from V and 5 bases from J, the junction kept 10 bases outside the gene matches. The CDR3 is CASDSPGQGHQPQHF. DNA of the CDR3: TGTGCCAGCGATTCGCCGGGACAGGGCCATCAGCCCCAGCATTTT.

This clonotype was counted only a few times. The V call is TRBV10-3, the J call TRBJ2-3, with TRBD2 matching over 10 bases. Per germline, CDR1 ENHRY and CDR2 SYGVKD. V shed 5 bases and J 2 bases; nucleotides not matched to a gene: 1. The CDR3 length is 14 residues. CDR3 DNA sequence: TGTGCCATCAGTAGCGGGGGGGACACAGATACGCAGTATTTT. Translating gives CAISSGGDTDTQYF.

This clonotype was observed a handful of times. The rearrangement uses TRBV20-1 and TRBJ2-1; 9 positions agree with TRBD2. Germline V gene sequence: CDR1 DFQATT, CDR2 SNEGSKA (reference sequence). With V trimmed by 3 bases and J by 2 bases, 5 bases remained unmatched. The CDR3 has 15 residues. This CDR3 reads CSARDIAGAYNEQFF. The DNA of the CDR3 is TGCAGTGCTAGGGATATAGCGGGAGCCTACAATGAGCAGTTCTTC.

The rearrangement uses TRBV20-1 and TRBJ2-2, with TRBD1 matching over 8 bases. CDR1 and CDR2 (germline): DFQATT, SNEGSKA (reference sequence). The ends lost 5 bases at V and 6 bases at J; junction bases unmatched: 8. The CDR3 extends over 14 amino acids. As DNA, the CDR3 is TGCAGTGCTGTTTCAGGGGGCGTCGCCGGGGAGCTGTTTTTT. It is translated as CSAVSGGVAGELFF.

The gene calls are TRBV27 and TRBJ2-3, with D perhaps TRBD1 (6 bases). The CDR3 has 14 amino acids. Per the germline V gene, CDR1 is MNHEY and CDR2 is SMNVEV (reference sequence). V lost 8 bases, J lost 1 base, and 13 bases lay in between. The CDR3 sequence is CASGITGRTDTQYF. CDR3 in DNA: TGTGCCAGCGGAATTACAGGGCGCACAGATACGCAGTATTTT.

This chain connects TRBV3-1 to TRBJ2-3; a possible D gene is TRBD1 (7 bases). Germline CDR1 is LGHDT and CDR2 is YNNKEL (reference sequence). The CDR3 contains 16 residues. V lost 0 bases and J lost 4, with 14 bases in between. The CDR3 region is CASSQEGGGIADTQYF. DNA for the CDR3: TGTGCCAGCAGCCAAGAAGGGGGCGGGATAGCAGATACGCAGTATTTT.

The gene calls are TRBV19 and TRBJ2-1, with 7 nucleotides matching TRBD2. Germline lookup yields CDR1 LNHDA and CDR2 SQIVND (reference sequence). The CDR3 consists of 15 residues. After removal of 3 bases from V and 6 bases from J, the junction contained 8 bases not matched to a gene. The CDR3 nucleotides read TGTGCCAGTAGTATTCGGATAGCGGGTGTCAATGAGCAGTTCTTC. Protein: CASSIRIAGVNEQFF.

This clonotype was found many times. The J gene is TRBJ2-3, the V gene TRBV5-1, with 8 positions matching TRBD2. Germline CDR1 SGHRS, CDR2 YFSETQ. J gave up 2 bases and V 2 bases, and 7 bases lay outside the gene matches. The CDR3 consists of 16 residues. CDR3 DNA sequence: TGCGCCAGCAGCTTACCGAGCGGGGGTTTCACAGATACGCAGTATTTT. This sequence encodes CASSLPSGGFTDTQYF. The entire variable domain, with the rest obtained from reference TRBV5-1 and TRBJ2-3, is as follows: KAGVTQTPRYLIKTRGQQVTLSCSPISGHRSVSWYQQTPGQGLQFLFEYFSETQRNKGNFPGRFSGRQFSNSRSEMNVSTLELGDSALYLCASSLPSGGFTDTQYFGPGTRLTVL.

V usage is TRBV7-2 and J usage is TRBJ2-7; D may be TRBD2 (5 bases). The V gene lost 1 base and the J gene lost 2 bases, with 21 bases spanning the gap. This CDR3 spans 18 amino acids. Per the germline V gene, CDR1 is SGHTA and CDR2 is FQGNSA. DNA of the CDR3: TGTGCCAGCAGCTTAGGCCCAGCTAGTAGCGTTGCCCCCTACGAGCAGTACTTC. Protein product: CASSLGPASSVAPYEQYF.

The sample holds many counts of this clonotype. The chain combines TRBV9 with TRBJ1-2; 7 bases are shared with TRBD1. CDR3 length: 14 residues. V dropped 3 bases and J dropped 5; count of bases not matched to a gene: 7. Germline values: CDR1 SGDLS, CDR2 YYNGEE. The CDR3 DNA follows: TGTGCCAGCAGCGGACGGACAGGTCAATATGGCTACACCTTC. Protein sequence: CASSGRTGQYGYTF.

This clonotype has at least ten counts. The chain carries TRBV11-2 and TRBJ2-1; 7 bases are a match to TRBD1. The CDR3 runs to 16 residues. Germline V gene sequence: CDR1 SGHAT, CDR2 FQNNGV. V was pared by 0 bases and J by 0 bases, with 2 bases of the junction left unmatched. CDR3 coding DNA: TGTGCCAGCAGCTTAGATCGGGACAGCTCCTACAATGAGCAGTTCTTC. Translating it yields CASSLDRDSSYNEQFF.

The V and J genes are TRBV5-5 and TRBJ1-1, with no clear D. Germline CDR1 SGHKS, CDR2 YYEKEE (reference sequence). This CDR3 has 15 residues. With 1 base removed from V and 0 bases from J, the gap between germline ends came to 10 bases. CDR3 region: CASSLSPSMNTEAFF. DNA of the CDR3: TGTGCCAGCAGCTTGTCCCCCTCCATGAACACTGAAGCTTTCTTT.

About this clonotype itself: One base away lies a much larger clone, so this may be a sequencing read error. The CDR3 does not end in the conserved phenylalanine or tryptophan, so this is likely a read error. V gene TRBV29-1 combines with J gene TRBJ2-5; TRBD1 matches at 8 bases. The CDR3 loop spans 13 amino acids. The V gene's germline CDR1 is SQVTM and CDR2 ANQGSEA. With 7 bases clipped from V and 5 bases from J, the junction kept 9 bases outside the gene matches. This CDR3 is CSDGQGGGETQYL. CDR3 bases: TGCAGCGACGGACAGGGAGGTGGGGAGACCCAGTACCTC.

This clonotype was detected many times. This sequence joins TRBV25-1 and TRBJ2-7; D is perhaps TRBD1 (6 bases). Per the germline V gene, CDR1 is MGHDK and CDR2 is SYGVNS. Deletions cut 6 bases from V and 3 bases from J, with 9 bases between. The CDR3 is made up of 12 amino acids. The CDR3 region has the DNA TGTGCCAGCAGCCAACAGGGCTACGAGCAGTACTTC. It encodes CASSQQGYEQYF.

This clonotype was seen a few times. The CDR3 DNA follows: TGTGCCAGCAGTTACTCGGCTGGGGGTACAGATGAAGCTTTCTTT. It codes for CASSYSAGGTDEAFF. The J gene is TRBJ1-1, the V gene TRBV6-5; D is possibly TRBD1 (5 bases). The CDR3 covers 15 residues. Germline-derived CDR1 and CDR2 are MNHEY and SVGAGI. Trimming removed 0 bases from V and 7 bases from J, with 15 bases in between.